Sequencing of this T cell receptor beta chain was carried out in a study of blood T cell repertoires in COVID-19. Study at large: Sites in the United States, Italy and Spain provided acute and convalescent COVID-19 samples.

Per the original methods: It was from reference gene primer amplification that nucleated cell counts were estimated. The data were produced by immunoSEQ multiplex PCR, yet TCRdb's version contains in-frame clones alone and is incomplete. V, J and clone size are taken as reported in that table, and D and trimming were inferred from the DNA itself. Of some 360,000 clones listed, 85% to 90% are singletons. Germline CDR1 SGHDN, CDR2 FVKESK. The V end was cut by 10 bases, the J end by 5 bases, with 21 bases between. The CDR3 totals 14 residues. The source material was PBMCs or T cells enriched from blood (not recorded which). The sequence derives from a woman aged 25-40 years who had been exposed to COVID-19. The gene calls are TRBV14 and TRBJ2-7; D may be TRBD2 (6 bases). In DNA, the CDR3 is TGTGCCACCTGTTTTGGGAGCGGGTGGAACGAGCAGTACTTC. Its protein product is CATCFGSGWNEQYF. The complete variable domain, with remaining parts taken from reference TRBV14 and TRBJ2-7, reads EAGVTQFPSHSVIEKGQTVTLRCDPISGHDNLYWYRRVMGKEIKFLLHFVKESKQDESGMPNNRFLAERTGGTYSTLKVQPAELEDSGVYFCATCFGSGWNEQYFGPGTRLTVT.